One sample yielded the 8 T cell receptor beta chains listed below, sequenced in a study of cytomegalovirus exposure and HLA in healthy donors. The PCR had 60 Vbeta and 13 Jbeta primers. The method was immunoSEQ multiplex PCR; TCRdb's version includes in-frame clones alone and lacks a portion of them. The sample has just under 250,000 clones; more than 75% are singletons. Specimen: PBMCs. All receptors come from a woman aged 40-49 years in good health and CMV-seropositive.

The rearrangement links TRBV7-2 to TRBJ2-7; 10 bases match TRBD2. This CDR3 has 16 residues. The germline CDR1 and CDR2 sequences are SGHTA and FQGNSA. J was trimmed by 4 bases and V by 1 base; bases with no gene match: 7. CDR3 sequence reads: CASSLGASGSLYEQYF. In DNA, the CDR3 is TGTGCCAGCAGCTTAGGGGCTAGCGGGAGCTTGTACGAGCAGTACTTC.

Concerning this clone: The sample carries other DNA sequences with the same CDR3. The rearrangement uses TRBV6-6 and TRBJ1-5, with 8 bases aligning to TRBD1. This CDR3 spans 14 amino acids. With V trimmed by 6 bases and J by 4 bases, 5 bases remained unmatched. Looked up from germline, CDR1 is MNHNY and CDR2 is SVGAGI (reference sequence). This CDR3 reads CASSQTGENQPQHF. CDR3 sequence (DNA): TGTGCCAGCAGCCAGACAGGGGAGAATCAGCCCCAGCATTTT.

The chain recombines TRBV2 with TRBJ1-2; D gene uncertain. The CDR3 is 14 residues long. Germline values: CDR1 SNHLY, CDR2 FYNNEI. V was shortened by 4 bases and J by 6 bases, with 15 bases between the two germline ends. The CDR3 nucleotides read TGTGCCAGCAGTGCTTATCTAGAGACGAATGGCTACACCTTC. Translating gives CASSAYLETNGYTF. The complete variable domain, with remaining parts taken from reference TRBV2 and TRBJ1-2, reads EPEVTQTPSHQVTQMGQEVILRCVPISNHLYFYWYRQILGQKVEFLVSFYNNEISEKSEIFDDQFSVERPDGSNFTLKIRSTKLEDSAMYFCASSAYLETNGYTFGSGTRLTVV.

This clone was counted a single time. The rearrangement uses TRBV5-6 and TRBJ2-2; D call uncertain. The CDR3 runs 14 residues. Germline loops: CDR1 SGHDT, CDR2 YYEEEE. V gave up 0 bases and J gave up 1 base, with 4 bases separating them. CDR3 in amino acids: CASSLALNTGELFF. CDR3 nucleotide sequence: TGTGCCAGCAGCTTGGCCCTGAACACCGGGGAGCTGTTTTTT.

As to this clone: At one end, the junction sequence differs from germline, possibly due to a read error. The chain employs TRBV6-6 and TRBJ1-1; 9 bases agree with TRBD1. The V gene's germline CDR1 is MNHNY and CDR2 SVGAGI (reference sequence). CDR3 size: 14 residues. CDR3 nucleotide sequence: TGTGCCAGCAGAACCGGGACAGGGAACGCTGAAGCTTTCTTT. As protein: CASRTGTGNAEAFF.

The chain recombines TRBV7-2 with TRBJ1-2, with 7 bases aligning to TRBD1. The CDR3 has 17 residues. The germline gives CDR1 SGHTA, CDR2 FQGNSA. With V trimmed by 5 bases and J by 3 bases, 15 bases remained unmatched. The CDR3 coding sequence is TGTGCCAGCAGCCCTCCCCCTGCTGACAGGGTGGACTATGGCTACACCTTC. Translating it yields CASSPPPADRVDYGYTF.

This clone was seen once. The V call is TRBV5-1, the J call TRBJ2-1, with 8 bases aligning to TRBD2. The germline CDR1 and CDR2 sequences are SGHRS and YFSETQ. Trimming at V came to 4 bases and at J to 2 bases, leaving 11 bases not matched to a gene. The CDR3 covers 17 residues. Here the CDR3 reads CASSGRGGVVTYNEQFF. The CDR3 DNA follows: TGCGCCAGCAGCGGACGGGGGGGCGTGGTGACCTACAATGAGCAGTTCTTC.

The V call is TRBV27, the J call TRBJ1-2; 7 bases map to TRBD1. Germline V gene lookup returns CDR1 MNHEY and CDR2 SMNVEV (reference sequence). The V and J ends lost 6 bases and 6 bases, in that order; junction bases with no gene match: 4. This CDR3 spans 12 amino acids. The CDR3 region has the DNA TGTGCCAGCAGCCAAGGGGGCAATGGCTACACCTTC. Its translation: CASSQGGNGYTF.